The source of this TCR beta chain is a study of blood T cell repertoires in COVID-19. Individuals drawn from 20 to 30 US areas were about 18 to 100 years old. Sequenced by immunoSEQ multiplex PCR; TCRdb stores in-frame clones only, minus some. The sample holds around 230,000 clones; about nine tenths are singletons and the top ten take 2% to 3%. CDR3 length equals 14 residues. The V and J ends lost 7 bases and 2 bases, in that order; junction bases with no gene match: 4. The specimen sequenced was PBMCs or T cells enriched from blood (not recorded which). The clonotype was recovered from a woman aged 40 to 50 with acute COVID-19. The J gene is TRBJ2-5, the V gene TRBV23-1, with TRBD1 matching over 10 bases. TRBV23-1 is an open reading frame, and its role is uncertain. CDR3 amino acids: CASKPGQGQETQYF. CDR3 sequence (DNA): TGCGCCAGCAAACCGGGACAGGGGCAAGAGACCCAGTACTTC.